This TCR beta chain was profiled in a study of blood T cell repertoires in COVID-19. The germline V gene has CDR1 MDHEN and CDR2 SYDVKM. J lost 4 bases, V lost 1 base, and 2 bases had no gene match. The length of the CDR3 is 15 residues. Resolution of symptoms, clearance, or two negative PCRs was present in recovered Cohort 3 donors. Using immunoSEQ multiplex PCR, the repertoire was profiled, and TCRdb retains in-frame clones only, with some absent. There are around 250,000 clones in the sample; approximately 85% occur only once, and approximately 2% lies in the top ten. The sample comprised PBMCs or T cells enriched from blood (not recorded which). The chain is built from TRBV28 and TRBJ2-1, with 9 bases that match TRBD2. The origin of this receptor is a woman aged 50 to 65 who had recovered from COVID-19. CDR3 coding DNA: TGTGCCAGCAGTTTATTTCTAGCGGGGTACAATGAGCAGTTCTTC. Its protein product is CASSLFLAGYNEQFF.